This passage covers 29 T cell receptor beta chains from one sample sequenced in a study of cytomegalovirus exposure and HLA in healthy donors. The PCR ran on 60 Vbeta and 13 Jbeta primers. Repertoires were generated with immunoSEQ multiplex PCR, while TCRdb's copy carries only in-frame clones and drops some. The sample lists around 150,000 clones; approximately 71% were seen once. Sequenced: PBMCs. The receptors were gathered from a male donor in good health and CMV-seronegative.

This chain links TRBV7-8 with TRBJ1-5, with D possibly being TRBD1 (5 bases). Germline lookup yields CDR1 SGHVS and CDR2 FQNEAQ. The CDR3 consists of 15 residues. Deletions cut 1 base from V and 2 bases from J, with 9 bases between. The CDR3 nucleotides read TGTGCCAGCAGCTTAGAGGTGGGGCGCAATCAGCCCCAGCATTTT. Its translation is CASSLEVGRNQPQHF.

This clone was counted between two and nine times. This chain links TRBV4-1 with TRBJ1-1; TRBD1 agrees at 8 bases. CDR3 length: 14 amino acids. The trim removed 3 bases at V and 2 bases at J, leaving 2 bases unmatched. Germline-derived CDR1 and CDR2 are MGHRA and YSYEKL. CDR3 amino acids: CASSQTGVNTEAFF. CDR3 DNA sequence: TGCGCCAGCAGCCAGACAGGGGTCAACACTGAAGCTTTCTTT.

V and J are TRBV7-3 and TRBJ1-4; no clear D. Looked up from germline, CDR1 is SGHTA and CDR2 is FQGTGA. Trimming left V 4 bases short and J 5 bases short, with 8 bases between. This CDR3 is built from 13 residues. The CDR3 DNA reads TGTGCCAGCAGCTCCGGTCCCAATGAAAAACTGTTTTTT. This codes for CASSSGPNEKLFF. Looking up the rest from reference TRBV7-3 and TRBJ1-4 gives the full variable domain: GAGVSQTPSNKVTEKGKYVELRCDPISGHTALYWYRQSLGQGPEFLIYFQGTGAADDSGLPNDRFFAVRPEGSVSTLKIQRTERGDSAVYLCASSSGPNEKLFFGSGTQLSVL.

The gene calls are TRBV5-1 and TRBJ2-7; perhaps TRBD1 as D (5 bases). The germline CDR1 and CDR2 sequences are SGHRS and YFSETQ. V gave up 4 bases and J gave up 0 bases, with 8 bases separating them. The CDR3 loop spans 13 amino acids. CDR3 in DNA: TGCGCCAGCAGCGAGGACAACTCCTACGAGCAGTACTTC. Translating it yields CASSEDNSYEQYF.

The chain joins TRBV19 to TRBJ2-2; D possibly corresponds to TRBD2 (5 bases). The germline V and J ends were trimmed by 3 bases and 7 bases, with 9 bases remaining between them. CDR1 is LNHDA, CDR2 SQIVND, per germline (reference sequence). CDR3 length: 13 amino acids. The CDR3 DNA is TGTGCCAGTAGTATCGGCGGGCACGGGGAGCTGTTTTTT. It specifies CASSIGGHGELFF.

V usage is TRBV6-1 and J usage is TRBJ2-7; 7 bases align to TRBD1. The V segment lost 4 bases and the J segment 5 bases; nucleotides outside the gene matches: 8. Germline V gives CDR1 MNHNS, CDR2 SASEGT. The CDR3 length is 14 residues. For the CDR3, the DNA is TGTGCCAGCAGTGCAGGGAAGGGGGCGAACGAGCAGTACTTC. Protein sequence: CASSAGKGANEQYF.

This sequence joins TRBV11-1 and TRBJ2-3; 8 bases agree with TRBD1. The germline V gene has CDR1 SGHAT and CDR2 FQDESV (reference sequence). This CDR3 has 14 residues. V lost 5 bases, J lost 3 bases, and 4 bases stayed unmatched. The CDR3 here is CASSPDRATDTQYF. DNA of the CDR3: TGTGCCAGCAGCCCGGACAGGGCTACAGATACGCAGTATTTT.

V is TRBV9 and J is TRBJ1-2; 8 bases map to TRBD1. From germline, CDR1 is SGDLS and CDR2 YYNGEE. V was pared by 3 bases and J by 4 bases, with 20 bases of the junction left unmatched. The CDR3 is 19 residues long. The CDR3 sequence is CASSAGERTGTLLSYGYTF. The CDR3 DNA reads TGTGCCAGCAGCGCGGGAGAAAGGACAGGGACCCTACTCTCCTATGGCTACACCTTC.

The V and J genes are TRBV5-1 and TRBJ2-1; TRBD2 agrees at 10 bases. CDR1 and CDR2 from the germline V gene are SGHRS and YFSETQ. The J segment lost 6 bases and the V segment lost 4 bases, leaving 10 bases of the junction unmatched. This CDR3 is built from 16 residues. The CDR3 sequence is CASSTLAGAQLNEQFF. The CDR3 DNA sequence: TGCGCCAGCAGCACCCTAGCGGGGGCGCAACTCAATGAGCAGTTCTTC.

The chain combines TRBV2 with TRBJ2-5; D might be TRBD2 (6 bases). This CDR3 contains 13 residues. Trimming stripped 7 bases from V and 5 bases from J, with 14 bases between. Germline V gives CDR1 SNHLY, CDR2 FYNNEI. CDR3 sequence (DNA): TGTGCCAGCAATAGGGAAGGGAGGGAGACCCAGTACTTC. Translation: CASNREGRETQYF.

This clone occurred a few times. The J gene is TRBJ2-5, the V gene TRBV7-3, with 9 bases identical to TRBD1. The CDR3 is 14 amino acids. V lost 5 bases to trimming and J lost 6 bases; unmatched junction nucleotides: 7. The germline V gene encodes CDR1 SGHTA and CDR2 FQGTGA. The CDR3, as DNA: TGTGCCAGCAGCCCCGGGACAGGGCAGAAGACCCAGTACTTC. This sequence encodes CASSPGTGQKTQYF.

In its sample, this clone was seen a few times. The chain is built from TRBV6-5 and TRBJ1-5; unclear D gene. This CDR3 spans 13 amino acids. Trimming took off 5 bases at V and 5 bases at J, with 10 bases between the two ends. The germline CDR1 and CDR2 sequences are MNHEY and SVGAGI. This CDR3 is CASSEVLHQPQHF. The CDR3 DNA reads TGTGCCAGCAGTGAGGTCCTCCATCAGCCCCAGCATTTT.

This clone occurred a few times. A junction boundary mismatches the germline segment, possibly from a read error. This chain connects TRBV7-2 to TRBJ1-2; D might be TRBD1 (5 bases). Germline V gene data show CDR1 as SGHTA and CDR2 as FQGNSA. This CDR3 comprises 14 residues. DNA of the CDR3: TGTGCCAGCAGCCTAGGGGACTATAACTATGGCTACCCCTTC. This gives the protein CASSLGDYNYGYPF.

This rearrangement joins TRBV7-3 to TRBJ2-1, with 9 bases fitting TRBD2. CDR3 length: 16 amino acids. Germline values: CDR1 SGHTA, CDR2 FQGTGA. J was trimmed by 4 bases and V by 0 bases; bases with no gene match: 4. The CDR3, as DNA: TGTGCCAGCAGCTTAACGGTAGCGGGAGCATACAATGAGCAGTTCTTC. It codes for CASSLTVAGAYNEQFF. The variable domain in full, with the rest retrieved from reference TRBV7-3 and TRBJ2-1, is GAGVSQTPSNKVTEKGKYVELRCDPISGHTALYWYRQSLGQGPEFLIYFQGTGAADDSGLPNDRFFAVRPEGSVSTLKIQRTERGDSAVYLCASSLTVAGAYNEQFFGPGTRLTVL.

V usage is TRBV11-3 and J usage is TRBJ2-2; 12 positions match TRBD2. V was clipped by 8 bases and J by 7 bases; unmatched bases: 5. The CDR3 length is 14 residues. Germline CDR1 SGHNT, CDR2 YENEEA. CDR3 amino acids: CASRRLAGVGELFF. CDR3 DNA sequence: TGTGCCAGCCGCCGACTAGCGGGAGTCGGGGAGCTGTTTTTT.

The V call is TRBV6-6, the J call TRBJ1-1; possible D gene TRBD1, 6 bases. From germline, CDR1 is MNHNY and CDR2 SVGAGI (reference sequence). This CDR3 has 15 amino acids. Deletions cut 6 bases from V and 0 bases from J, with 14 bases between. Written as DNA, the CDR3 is TGTGCCAGCAGGATTACAGGGCCCATGAACACTGAAGCTTTCTTT. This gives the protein CASRITGPMNTEAFF.

This chain's CDR3 is CAWNQASRGETQYF. DNA for the CDR3: TGTGCCTGGAATCAGGCTAGCCGAGGAGAGACCCAGTACTTC. J is TRBJ2-5 and V is TRBV30; TRBD2 is a possible D gene (5 bases). Per the germline V gene, CDR1 is GTSNPN and CDR2 is SVGIG (reference sequence). The CDR3 runs to 14 residues. V lost 4 bases, J lost 4 bases, and 16 bases lay in between.

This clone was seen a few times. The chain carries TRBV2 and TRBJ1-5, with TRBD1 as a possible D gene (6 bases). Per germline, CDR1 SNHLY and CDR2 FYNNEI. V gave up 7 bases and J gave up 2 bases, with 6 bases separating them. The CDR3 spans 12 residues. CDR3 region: CASNRGNQPQHF. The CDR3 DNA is TGTGCCAGCAACAGGGGCAATCAGCCCCAGCATTTT.

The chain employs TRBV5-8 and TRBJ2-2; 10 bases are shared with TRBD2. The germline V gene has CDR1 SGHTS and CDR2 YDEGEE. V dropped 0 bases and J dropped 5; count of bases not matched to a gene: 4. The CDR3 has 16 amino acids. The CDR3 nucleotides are TGTGCCAGCAGCTTGGGTAGCGGGAGGCAGACCGGGGAGCTGTTTTTT. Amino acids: CASSLGSGRQTGELFF. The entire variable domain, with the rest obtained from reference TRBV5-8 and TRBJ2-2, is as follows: EAGVTQSPTHLIKTRGQQATLRCSPISGHTSVYWYQQALGLGLQFLLWYDEGEERNRGNFPPRFSGRQFPNYSSELNVNALELEDSALYLCASSLGSGRQTGELFFGEGSRLTVL.

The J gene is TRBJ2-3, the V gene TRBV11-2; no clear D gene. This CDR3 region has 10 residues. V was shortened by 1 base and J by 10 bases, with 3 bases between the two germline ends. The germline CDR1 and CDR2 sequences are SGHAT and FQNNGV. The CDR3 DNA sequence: TGTGCCAGCAGCTTAGGCGCGCAGTATTTT. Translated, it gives CASSLGAQYF.

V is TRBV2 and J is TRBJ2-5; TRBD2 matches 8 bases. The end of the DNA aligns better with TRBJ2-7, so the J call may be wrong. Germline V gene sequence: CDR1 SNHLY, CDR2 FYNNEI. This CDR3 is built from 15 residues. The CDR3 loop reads CASSVTSGSSYEQYF. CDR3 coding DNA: TGTGCCAGCAGTGTGACAAGCGGGAGCTCCTACGAGCAGTACTTC.

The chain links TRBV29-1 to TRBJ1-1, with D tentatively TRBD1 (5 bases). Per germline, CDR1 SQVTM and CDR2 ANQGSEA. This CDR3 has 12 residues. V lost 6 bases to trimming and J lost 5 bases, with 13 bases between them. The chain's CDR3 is CSVPTATTEAFF. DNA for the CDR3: TGCAGCGTCCCGACAGCCACTACTGAAGCTTTCTTT. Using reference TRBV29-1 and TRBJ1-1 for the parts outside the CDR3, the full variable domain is SAVISQKPSRDICQRGTSLTIQCQVDSQVTMMFWYRQQPGQSLTLIATANQGSEATYESGFVIDKFPISRPNLTFSTLTVSNMSPEDSSIYLCSVPTATTEAFFGQGTRLTVV.

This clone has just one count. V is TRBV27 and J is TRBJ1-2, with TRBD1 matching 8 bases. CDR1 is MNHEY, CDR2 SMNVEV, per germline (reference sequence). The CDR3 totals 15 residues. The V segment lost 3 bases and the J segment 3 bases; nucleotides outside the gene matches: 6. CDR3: CASSFRGQGHYGYTF. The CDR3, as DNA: TGTGCCAGCAGTTTTCGCGGACAGGGCCACTATGGCTACACCTTC.

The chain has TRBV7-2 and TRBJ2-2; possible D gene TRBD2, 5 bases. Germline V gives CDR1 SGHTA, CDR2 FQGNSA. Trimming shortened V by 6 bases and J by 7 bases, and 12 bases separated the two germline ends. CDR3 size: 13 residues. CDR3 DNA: TGTGCCAGCAGACTATCAACTAGCGGGGAGCTGTTTTTT. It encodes CASRLSTSGELFF.

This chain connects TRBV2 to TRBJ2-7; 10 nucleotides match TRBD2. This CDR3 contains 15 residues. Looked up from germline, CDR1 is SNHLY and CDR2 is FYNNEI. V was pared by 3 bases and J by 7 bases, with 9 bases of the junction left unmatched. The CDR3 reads CASSEHDLAGEEQYF. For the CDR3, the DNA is TGTGCCAGCAGTGAGCACGATCTAGCGGGGGAGGAGCAGTACTTC.

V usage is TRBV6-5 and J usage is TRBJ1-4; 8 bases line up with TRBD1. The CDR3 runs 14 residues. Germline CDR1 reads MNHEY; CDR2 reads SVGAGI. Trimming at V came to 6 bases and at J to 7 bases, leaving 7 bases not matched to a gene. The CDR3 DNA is TGTGCCAGCAGCCAGGGACAGGCGCGTGAAAAACTGTTTTTT. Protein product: CASSQGQAREKLFF.

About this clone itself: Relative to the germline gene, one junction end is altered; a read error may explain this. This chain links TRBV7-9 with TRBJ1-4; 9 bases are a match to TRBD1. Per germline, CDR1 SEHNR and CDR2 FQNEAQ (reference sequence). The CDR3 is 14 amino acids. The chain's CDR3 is CSSSFPTGGEKLFF. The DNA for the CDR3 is TGTTCCAGCAGCTTTCCAACAGGGGGCGAAAAACTGTTTTTT.

The CDR3 loop reads CAPLKAGAGNEQFF. The CDR3 DNA is TGTGCCCCCCTTAAAGCGGGGGCGGGGAATGAGCAGTTCTTC. The genes are TRBV6-9 and TRBJ2-1; 8 nucleotides align to TRBD2. The junction had 13 bases not matched to a gene; V was cut back by 11 bases and J by 7 bases. The CDR3 extends over 14 amino acids. CDR1 and CDR2 (germline): MNHGY, SVAAGI.

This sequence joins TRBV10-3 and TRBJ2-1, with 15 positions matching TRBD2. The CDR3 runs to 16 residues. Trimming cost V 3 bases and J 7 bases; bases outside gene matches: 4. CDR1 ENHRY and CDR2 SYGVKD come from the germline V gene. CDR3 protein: CAISEGLAGGFNEQFF. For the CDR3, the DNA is TGTGCCATCAGTGAAGGACTAGCGGGGGGGTTTAATGAGCAGTTCTTC.